This section outlines one TCR beta chain sequence together with its context. Its antigen is not identified. TCRdb reprocessed the 5' RACE reads with MiXCR, giving one entry per CDR3 protein. Counted here are under 550,000 distinct CDR3 sequences, 21% occurring once; the ten biggest clones make up roughly a sixth. This sample is part of a study of T cells after yellow fever vaccination. Study findings and constraints: Peaking on day 5 versus 15, the secondary response was faster but weaker.

The sequences come from PBMCs, collected roughly 20 days after the first yellow fever vaccination. The source of this sequence is a man between 18 and 29 years old who received the YFV17D yellow fever vaccine.

CDR3 coding DNA: TGTGCCACCAGCAGAGATGATACGGGCTGGAACGGAAACATTCAGTACTTC. It is translated as CATSRDDTGWNGNIQYF. V gene TRBV15 combines with J gene TRBJ2-4, with unresolved D. Trimming shortened V by 0 bases and J by 6 bases, and 18 bases separated the two germline ends. The CDR3 extends over 17 amino acids. CDR1 LNHNV and CDR2 YYDKDF come from the germline V gene (reference sequence).